Below are 4 T cell receptor beta chains sequenced from a single sample in a study of T cell responses to AZD1222 COVID-19 vaccine listed by TCRdb under 2021. The sample's time point label is to be understood as: baseline before first vaccination. The protocol used for the library was the immunoSEQ multiplex PCR assay. What TCRdb holds here is the immuneACCESS table cut down to in-frame rearrangements. Part of the clones is not present; checked against another copy, under half of the missing clones reflect an unresolved V gene, and the others are unexplained. The sample table contains some 91,000 clones; only one count was recorded for around 90% of them. Over 9.5% of the sample is held by the ten biggest clonotypes. The sample in question was peripheral blood, obtained on day 0 of AZD1222 vaccination. The receptors shown here come from an adult in good health.

This chain uses TRBV2 with TRBJ2-1; D ambiguous. V gave up 6 bases and J gave up 3 bases, with 9 bases separating them. Germline V CDR1 and CDR2: SNHLY, FYNNEI. This CDR3 spans 13 amino acids. The CDR3 coding sequence is TGTGCCAGCAGGGCTAACTTCTACAATGAGCAGTTCTTC. The encoded protein is CASRANFYNEQFF.

J is TRBJ1-2 and V is TRBV19, with D hard to call. CDR1 is LNHDA, CDR2 SQIVND, per germline (reference sequence). This CDR3 has 13 residues. Trimming took off 1 base at V and 4 bases at J, with 7 bases between the two ends. The CDR3 is CASSIGAFYGYTF. CDR3 DNA: TGTGCCAGTAGTATAGGGGCGTTCTATGGCTACACCTTC.

Regarding this clone: Relative to the germline gene, one junction end is altered; a read error may explain this. This chain uses TRBV19 with TRBJ1-2; D gene unclear. Germline-derived CDR1 and CDR2 are LNHDA and SQIVND (reference sequence). The CDR3 is 12 residues long. CDR3 bases: TGTGCCAGTAACGGCAGAAACTATGTCTACACCTTC. It specifies CASNGRNYVYTF.

The chain combines TRBV6-5 with TRBJ1-1; 7 nucleotides match TRBD1. The CDR3 is made up of 14 amino acids. The V segment lost 6 bases and the J segment 7 bases; nucleotides outside the gene matches: 11. Germline V gene sequence: CDR1 MNHEY, CDR2 SVGAGI. The CDR3 sequence: CASSTGDRVIEAFF. For the CDR3, the DNA is TGTGCCAGCAGCACGGGGGACAGAGTTATTGAAGCTTTCTTT.